This T cell receptor beta chain was sequenced in a study of blood T cell repertoires in COVID-19. Study overall: The origin of the acute and convalescent COVID-19 samples was the United States, Italy and Spain.

Between the trimmed V and J ends, which lost 4 bases and 2 bases, there was a span of 21 bases. The CDR3 length is 17 residues. Authors' processing steps: Reference gene primer amplification yielded estimated nucleated cell counts. Sequencing used immunoSEQ multiplex PCR; TCRdb keeps in-frame clones, though not all of them. The V and J calls and clone size are taken from that table; D and trimming were inferred from the DNA. This table holds just over 250,000 clones, over 80% found once. Those enrolled in Seattle joined during active infection and were followed longitudinally afterward. The V call is TRBV23-1, the J call TRBJ2-7; possibly TRBD1 for D (6 bases). TRBV23-1 is designated an ORF whose function remains uncertain. Sequencing was done on a sample of peripheral blood. This receptor was obtained from a woman in her 70s with COVID-19, enrolled during active disease. CDR3 sequence: CASSPPRHTGNPYEQYF. The CDR3 DNA follows: TGCGCCAGCAGTCCGCCACGTCATACAGGGAATCCCTACGAGCAGTACTTC.